This T cell receptor beta chain appears in the sequencing data of a study of cytomegalovirus exposure and HLA in healthy donors. Points from the study as a whole: Some TCR beta chains (roughly 160 of them) were listed as cytomegalovirus-associated.

The PCR made use of 60 Vbeta and 13 Jbeta primers. Profiling relied on immunoSEQ multiplex PCR, and the TCRdb table lists in-frame clones only, not all of them. Of roughly 180,000 clones listed, 70% to 75% are singletons. As to this clone: The antigen is unknown.

The V end was cut by 0 bases, the J end by 0 bases, with 8 bases between. In germline, CDR1 is LGHNA, CDR2 YSLEER. This CDR3 spans 15 amino acids. The material sequenced was PBMCs. This clonotype was sampled from a male donor in good health and CMV-seronegative. The chain carries TRBV4-3 and TRBJ1-1; D not resolved. The CDR3 protein is CASSQERGMNTEAFF. The DNA for the CDR3 is TGCGCCAGCAGCCAAGAAAGAGGTATGAACACTGAAGCTTTCTTT.